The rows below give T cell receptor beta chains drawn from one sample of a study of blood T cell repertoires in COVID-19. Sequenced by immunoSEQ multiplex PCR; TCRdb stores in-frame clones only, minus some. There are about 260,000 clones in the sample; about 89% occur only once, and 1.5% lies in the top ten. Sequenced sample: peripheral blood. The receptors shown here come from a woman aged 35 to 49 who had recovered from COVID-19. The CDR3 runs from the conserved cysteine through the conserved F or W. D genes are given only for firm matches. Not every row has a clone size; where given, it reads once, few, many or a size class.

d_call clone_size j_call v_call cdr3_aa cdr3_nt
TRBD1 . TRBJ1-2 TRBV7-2 CASSTRTGNGYTF TGTGCCAGCAGCACCCGGACAGGGAATGGCTACACCTTC
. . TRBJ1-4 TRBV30 CAWRGTSGREKLFF TGTGCCTGGAGGGGTACTAGCGGGAGGGAAAAACTGTTTTTT
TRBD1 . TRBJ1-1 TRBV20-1 CSAGQGEAFF TGCAGTGCTGGACAGGGTGAAGCTTTCTTT
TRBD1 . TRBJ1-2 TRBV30 CAWNRGIVPGYTF TGTGCCTGGAACAGGGGGATAGTTCCTGGCTACACCTTC
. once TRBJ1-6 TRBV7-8 CASSPRDNYNSPLHF TGTGCCAGCAGCCCCCGGGACAACTATAATTCACCCCTCCACTTT
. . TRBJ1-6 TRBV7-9 CASSARENLNSPLHF TGTGCCAGCAGCGCGCGGGAGAACCTTAATTCACCCCTCCACTTT
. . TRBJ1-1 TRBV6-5 CASSYSPARRNTEAFF TGTGCCAGCAGTTACTCGCCCGCCAGAAGGAACACTGAAGCTTTCTTT
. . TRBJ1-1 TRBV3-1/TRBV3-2 CASSPWTLKSEAFF TGTGCCAGCAGCCCATGGACTCTAAAGTCTGAAGCTTTCTTT
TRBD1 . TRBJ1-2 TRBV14 CASSQDDRVLAGYTF TGTGCCAGCAGCCAAGATGACAGGGTCCTGGCTGGCTACACCTTC
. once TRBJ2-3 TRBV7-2 CASSLGTLTDTQYF TGTGCCAGCAGCCTAGGGACTCTCACAGATACGCAGTATTTT
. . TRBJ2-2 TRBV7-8 CASSLRVKGRDTGELFF TGTGCCAGCAGCTTGCGGGTGAAAGGGCGGGACACCGGGGAGCTGTTTTTT
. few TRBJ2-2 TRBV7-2 CASSLNGGAGELFF TGTGCCAGCAGCTTAAACGGAGGGGCCGGGGAGCTGTTTTTT
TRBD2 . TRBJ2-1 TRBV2 CASSVPSGVSSYNEQFF TGTGCCAGCAGTGTTCCCAGCGGGGTGAGCTCCTACAATGAGCAGTTCTTC
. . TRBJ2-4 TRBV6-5 CASRPGGQNIQYF TGTGCCAGCCGCCCGGGGGGCCAAAACATTCAGTACTTC
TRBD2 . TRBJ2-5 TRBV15 CATSRDRLAGGRGETQYF TGTGCCACCAGCAGAGACCGACTAGCGGGGGGCCGGGGGGAGACCCAGTACTTC
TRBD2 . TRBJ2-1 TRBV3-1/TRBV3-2 CASSHHVRGLAGGIKFF TGTGCCAGCAGCCACCATGTCCGAGGACTAGCGGGGGGGATAAAGTTCTTC
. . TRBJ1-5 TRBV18 CASSAGNLGQPQHF TGTGCCAGCTCCGCAGGGAATCTGGGTCAGCCCCAGCATTTT
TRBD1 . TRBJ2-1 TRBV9 CASSKTGVNEQFF TGTGCCAGCAGCAAGACAGGGGTCAATGAGCAGTTCTTC
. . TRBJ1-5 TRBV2 CASSEEAGLVAEGPQHF TGTGCCAGCAGTGAAGAGGCAGGGTTGGTTGCTGAAGGGCCCCAGCATTTT
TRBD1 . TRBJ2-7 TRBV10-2 CASWDRVNEQYF TGCGCCAGTTGGGACAGGGTCAACGAGCAGTACTTC